This TCR beta chain was obtained from a study of regulatory T cells in long-lasting Graves disease. Study-wide findings and caveats: The study found lower TCR diversity in persistent Graves' patients than in newly diagnosed ones. Persistent disease preferred TRBV28, TRBJ1-2 and TRBJ2-5.

CDR1 and CDR2 (germline): SGHDT, YYEEEE. The CDR3 contains 14 residues. The V gene end was trimmed by 5 bases and the J gene end by 12 bases; junction bases not matched to a gene: 6. A word on this clonotype: Its antigen is not known.

Library construction for TCR beta used iRepertoire HTBI primers and Arm-PCR of CDR3 regions. In TCRdb, the multiplex PCR reads were re-called with MiXCR into one record per CDR3 protein. The table has under 800,000 distinct CDR3 sequences, approximately 15% seen once; the top ten hold more than 15%. Stated time point: newly diagnosed GD, antithyroid drugs for less than 3 months. The TCR library was prepared using RNA isolated from PBMCs. The same data also went into a second study, on T cells in Graves' hyperthyroidism and ophthalmopathy.

This clonotype was sampled from a woman in her thirties with Graves disease. The rearrangement links TRBV5-6 to TRBJ2-4; TRBD2 agrees at 15 bases. This sample comprised peripheral blood mononuclear cells (PBMCs), obtained at new diagnosis, from a patient treated with antithyroid drugs. The CDR3 nucleotides read TGTGCCAGCAGGGCGGGACTAGCGGGAGGCGCTCAGTACTTC. This gives the protein CASRAGLAGGAQYF.